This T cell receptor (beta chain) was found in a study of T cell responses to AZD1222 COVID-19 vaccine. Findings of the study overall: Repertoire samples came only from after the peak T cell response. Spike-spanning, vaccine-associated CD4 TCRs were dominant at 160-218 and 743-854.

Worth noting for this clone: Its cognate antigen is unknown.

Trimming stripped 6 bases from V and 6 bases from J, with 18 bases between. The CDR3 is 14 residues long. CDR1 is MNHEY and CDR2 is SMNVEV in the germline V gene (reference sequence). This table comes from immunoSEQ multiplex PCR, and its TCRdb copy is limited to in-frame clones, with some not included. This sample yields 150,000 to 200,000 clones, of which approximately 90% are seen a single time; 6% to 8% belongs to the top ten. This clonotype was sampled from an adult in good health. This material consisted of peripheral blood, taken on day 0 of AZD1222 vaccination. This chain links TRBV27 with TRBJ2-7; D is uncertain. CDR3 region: CASRPGGSLLEQYF. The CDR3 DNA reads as TGTGCCAGCAGGCCAGGCGGATCCCTGCTCGAGCAGTACTTC.